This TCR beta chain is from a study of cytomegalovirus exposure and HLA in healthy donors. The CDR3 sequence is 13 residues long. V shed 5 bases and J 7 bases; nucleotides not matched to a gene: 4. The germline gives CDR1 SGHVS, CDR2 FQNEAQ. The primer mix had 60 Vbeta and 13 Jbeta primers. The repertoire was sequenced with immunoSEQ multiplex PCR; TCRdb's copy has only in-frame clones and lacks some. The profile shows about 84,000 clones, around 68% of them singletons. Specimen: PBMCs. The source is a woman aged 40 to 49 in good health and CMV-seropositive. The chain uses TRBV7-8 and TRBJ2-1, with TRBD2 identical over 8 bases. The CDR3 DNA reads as TGTGCCAGCAGCCTCGGACTAGCAAATGAGCAGTTCTTC. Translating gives CASSLGLANEQFF.